This TCR beta chain stems from a study of response to subunit inactivated influenza vaccine. Study-level findings and limits: Researchers suggested that each seasonal influenza vaccination recruits few new T cells.

This clonotype has just a few counts. Its cognate antigen is unknown. From the RT-PCR reads, TCRdb called clonotypes with MiXCR, one entry per CDR3 protein. The data contain 550,000 to 800,000 distinct CDR3 sequences, 11% to 15% of them singletons. The CDR3 length is 13 residues. CDR1 is MGHDK, CDR2 SYGVNS, per germline. Trimming cost V 6 bases and J 3 bases, with 11 bases left between them. This material consisted of PBMCs from blood, taken around 15 days before vaccination. The chain has TRBV25-1 and TRBJ1-2; D is uncertain. The sequence was collected from a man between 50 and 59 years old who received an inactivated influenza vaccine. CDR3 sequence reads: CASRDDTDYGYTF. The CDR3, as DNA: TGTGCCAGCAGGGACGACACCGACTATGGCTACACCTTC.